A single sample is the source of the 3 T cell receptor beta chains below, sequenced in a study of T cell responses to AZD1222 COVID-19 vaccine. TCRdb's copy holds only in-frame clones and misses some; the assay was immunoSEQ multiplex PCR. Among 110,000 or so clones, approximately 88% were seen once, and the ten largest hold approximately 6.9%. This material consisted of peripheral blood, taken 28 days after the second AZD1222 dose. The source is an adult who received the AZD1222 COVID-19 vaccine.

The J gene is TRBJ2-7, the V gene TRBV6-5, with unresolved D. The CDR3 consists of 14 residues. Trimming pared 7 bases from V and 0 bases from J, leaving 13 bases between. CDR1 and CDR2 from the germline V gene are MNHEY and SVGAGI. The CDR3 sequence is CASMAGASSYEQYF. The CDR3 region has the DNA TGTGCCAGCATGGCTGGAGCGAGCTCCTACGAGCAGTACTTC.

This clone was picked up one time. The chain is built from TRBV5-6 and TRBJ2-2; either TRBD1 or TRBD2 may supply D (5 bases each). The length of the CDR3 is 16 residues. Per germline, CDR1 SGHDT and CDR2 YYEEEE. The V and J ends lost 0 bases and 1 base respectively, with 10 bases between them. CDR3 in amino acids: CASSLAGRENTGELFF. The CDR3 bases are TGTGCCAGCAGCTTGGCGGGACGGGAGAACACCGGGGAGCTGTTTTTT.

V is TRBV27 and J is TRBJ1-6; 10 nucleotides agree with TRBD1. The CDR3 totals 16 residues. CDR1 and CDR2 (germline): MNHEY, SMNVEV (reference sequence). The J segment lost 7 bases and the V segment lost 7 bases, leaving 10 bases of the junction unmatched. Written as DNA, the CDR3 is TGTGCCAGCACCTGGGTGGGGGACAGGGGAAATTCACCCCTCCACTTT. Amino acid sequence: CASTWVGDRGNSPLHF.